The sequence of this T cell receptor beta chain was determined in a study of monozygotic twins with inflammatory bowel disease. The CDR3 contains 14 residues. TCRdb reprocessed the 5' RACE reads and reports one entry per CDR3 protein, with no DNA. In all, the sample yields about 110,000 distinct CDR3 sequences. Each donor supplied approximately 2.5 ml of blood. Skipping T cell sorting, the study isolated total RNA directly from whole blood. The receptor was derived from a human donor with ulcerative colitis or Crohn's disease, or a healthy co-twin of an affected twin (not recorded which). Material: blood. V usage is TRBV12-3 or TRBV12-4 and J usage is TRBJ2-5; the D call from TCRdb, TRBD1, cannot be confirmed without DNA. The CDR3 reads CASSRRTGRETQYF.